The 15 T cell receptor beta chains reported below all come from one sample, sequenced in a study of T-cell memory formation after mild COVID-19. TCRdb redid the calling of the 5' RACE reads with MiXCR, one entry per CDR3 protein. The table shows fewer than 650,000 distinct CDR3 sequences, with about 20% occurring only once. Source material: PBMCs or a T cell subset sorted from them (not recorded which). These receptors were taken from an adult woman who had mild COVID-19 (a few samples of this study predate the infection). Cell type and time point are not known.

This clonotype was detected only a few times. This chain joins TRBV6-2 or TRBV6-3 and TRBJ2-7; D perhaps matches TRBD2 (6 bases). CDR1 and CDR2 from the germline V gene are MNHEY and SVGEGT. The CDR3 is 13 residues long. The V end was cut by 3 bases, the J end by 3 bases, with 9 bases between. DNA for the CDR3: TGTGCCAGCAGTTATACTAGCAGCTACGAGCAGTACTTC. Translated, it gives CASSYTSSYEQYF.

V usage is TRBV3-1 and J usage is TRBJ2-3, with TRBD2 identical over 7 bases. The CDR3 loop spans 15 amino acids. Germline V CDR1 and CDR2: LGHDT, YNNKEL (reference sequence). V lost 6 bases to trimming and J lost 0 bases; unmatched junction nucleotides: 6. This CDR3 reads CASRHAGGSTDTQYF. In nucleotides, the CDR3 is TGTGCCAGCAGACACGCCGGGGGGAGCACAGATACGCAGTATTTT.

This clonotype was detected a few times. V usage is TRBV12-3 or TRBV12-4 and J usage is TRBJ2-1; D gene uncertain. This CDR3 contains 12 residues. The V and J ends lost 3 bases and 8 bases respectively, with 8 bases between them. CDR3 residues: CASSFSGYEQFF. The CDR3 DNA sequence: TGTGCCAGCAGTTTCTCAGGTTATGAGCAGTTCTTC.

This clonotype was counted between two and nine times. This chain joins TRBV20-1 and TRBJ2-1; TRBD2 agrees at 10 bases. This CDR3 is 14 amino acids long. CDR1 DFQATT and CDR2 SNEGSKA come from the germline V gene (reference sequence). The trim removed 6 bases at V and 6 bases at J, leaving 8 bases unmatched. The CDR3 nucleotides are TGCAGTGCCCGAGCGGGAGGGATCCGCAATGAGCAGTTCTTC. Protein: CSARAGGIRNEQFF.

This clonotype showed up just a few times. The CDR3 DNA reads TGCAGCGTTGAGTTCGGGGCGGACTATGGCTACACCTTC. Its translation is CSVEFGADYGYTF. The chain combines TRBV29-1 with TRBJ1-2; the D gene is possibly TRBD1 (5 bases). Trimming left V 3 bases short and J 3 bases short, with 11 bases between. The CDR3 is 13 residues long. Germline CDR1 reads SQVTM; CDR2 reads ANQGSEA.

This chain joins TRBV4-1 and TRBJ2-5, with 8 bases that match TRBD1. The CDR3 length is 16 residues. Germline V CDR1 and CDR2: MGHRA, YSYEKL. J lost 5 bases, V lost 0 bases, and 8 bases had no gene match. The CDR3 sequence: CASSQEMTGARETQYF. The CDR3 DNA reads TGCGCCAGCAGCCAAGAGATGACAGGGGCTAGGGAGACCCAGTACTTC.

The table lists this clonotype with a few counts. V is TRBV9 and J is TRBJ2-1; 14 bases are shared with TRBD2. CDR1 and CDR2 from the germline V gene are SGDLS and YYNGEE. This CDR3 is built from 16 residues. The V gene end was trimmed by 3 bases and the J gene end by 8 bases; junction bases not matched to a gene: 7. CDR3 region: CASSAGGGLAGDEQFF. In DNA, the CDR3 is TGTGCCAGCAGCGCCGGTGGGGGACTAGCGGGAGATGAGCAGTTCTTC.

This rearrangement joins TRBV18 to TRBJ2-5; perhaps TRBD1 as D (6 bases). V dropped 2 bases and J dropped 2 bases, with 9 bases sitting between them. The CDR3 is made up of 14 amino acids. The germline V gene has CDR1 KGHSH and CDR2 LQKENI. The CDR3 nucleotides are TGTGCCAGCTCACCAGACAGGAATCAAGAGACCCAGTACTTC. Translation gives CASSPDRNQETQYF. Using reference TRBV18 and TRBJ2-5 for the parts outside the CDR3, the full variable domain is NAGVMQNPRHLVRRRGQEARLRCSPMKGHSHVYWYRQLPEEGLKFMVYLQKENIIDESGMPKERFSAEFPKEGPSILRIQQVVRGDSAAYFCASSPDRNQETQYFGPGTRLLVL.

The rearrangement links TRBV15 to TRBJ2-1; D is undetermined. Germline loops: CDR1 LNHNV, CDR2 YYDKDF (reference sequence). Trimming removed 5 bases at V and 0 bases at J, with 11 bases between. There are 15 residues in the CDR3. The CDR3 loop is CATSLTASSYNEQFF. The CDR3 nucleotides read TGTGCCACCAGCCTAACGGCTAGCTCCTACAATGAGCAGTTCTTC.

This chain uses TRBV24-1 with TRBJ1-1; D remains ambiguous. This CDR3 region has 15 residues. V shed 2 bases and J shed 5 bases, with 14 bases lying between them. CDR1 and CDR2 (germline): KGHDR, SFDVKD. DNA for the CDR3: TGTGCCACCAGTGATTCGGACGGACCCGAAACTGAAGCTTTCTTT. This gives the protein CATSDSDGPETEAFF.

This rearrangement joins TRBV20-1 to TRBJ2-3, with unresolved D. Trimming stripped 6 bases from V and 2 bases from J, with 15 bases between. The CDR3 is 14 amino acids. Germline CDR1 and CDR2: DFQATT and SNEGSKA (reference sequence). The CDR3, as DNA: TGCAGTGCCCCGACCGAATCCTTCACAGATACGCAGTATTTT. Protein product: CSAPTESFTDTQYF.

The chain employs TRBV4-1 and TRBJ2-7; D might be TRBD2 (5 bases). Germline loops: CDR1 MGHRA, CDR2 YSYEKL. The CDR3 is 16 amino acids. V was shortened by 1 base and J by 1 base, with 14 bases between the two germline ends. CDR3 DNA sequence: TGCGCCAGCAGCCAAGTATCGGACTCACGATCCTACGAGCAGTACTTC. It yields the protein CASSQVSDSRSYEQYF.

The J gene is TRBJ2-7, the V gene TRBV11-2, with 10 bases aligning to TRBD1. The V gene end was trimmed by 5 bases and the J gene end by 6 bases; junction bases not matched to a gene: 10. The CDR3 is 15 amino acids. Germline V gene data show CDR1 as SGHAT and CDR2 as FQNNGV. The CDR3 DNA follows: TGTGCCAGCAGCCCGGAGACAGGGGGCATAGGCGAGCAGTACTTC. Its translation is CASSPETGGIGEQYF.

The chain recombines TRBV7-2 with TRBJ2-7; D uncertain. CDR3 length equals 15 residues. V shed 4 bases and J shed 0 bases, with 13 bases lying between them. From germline, CDR1 is SGHTA and CDR2 FQGNSA. CDR3 in DNA: TGTGCCAGCAGCTGGCCCGCAGGATACTCCTACGAGCAGTACTTC. This gives the protein CASSWPAGYSYEQYF.

The sample holds a few counts of this clonotype. This sequence joins TRBV5-1 and TRBJ2-7; 9 positions match TRBD2. Germline loops: CDR1 SGHRS, CDR2 YFSETQ. The CDR3 consists of 15 residues. The trim removed 1 base at V and 3 bases at J, leaving 5 bases unmatched. CDR3 sequence (DNA): TGCGCCAGCAGCTTGAATGGAGCGGGGGGCTACGAGCAGTACTTC. It codes for CASSLNGAGGYEQYF. The whole variable domain, remainder taken from reference TRBV5-1 and TRBJ2-7, is KAGVTQTPRYLIKTRGQQVTLSCSPISGHRSVSWYQQTPGQGLQFLFEYFSETQRNKGNFPGRFSGRQFSNSRSEMNVSTLELGDSALYLCASSLNGAGGYEQYFGPGTRLTVT.